The text below deals with one T cell receptor beta chain. This clonotype has ten or more counts. It lacks a known antigen. Per-base qualities were not stored, and no clone one base away is much larger. This record belongs to a study of tumor and adjacent non-tumor tissue in lung cancer (dated by TCRdb to the late 2010s). Concerning the study at large: Of the cohort, roughly 12 patients had adenocarcinoma, 2 had squamous cell carcinoma and 1 had small cell lung cancer. TCRbeta CDR3 sequencing was performed on thirty paired specimens, with one tumor sample and one normal lung sample collected per patient. Ages among the roughly 15 patients ranged from roughly 30 to 85 years, there were 10 men and 5 women, and disease was at TNM stage I to III. The study compared bulk TCRbeta repertoires between lung tumor tissue and matched distant non-tumor lung tissue from 15 or so lung cancer patients. A total of 95 million to 150 million productive TCRbeta reads were generated by sequencing, corresponding to an average of approximately 4.3 million reads per sample.

Bulk unsorted tissue served as the source for RNA extraction, and RNA quality was assessed using a NanoDrop ND-1000 and an Agilent 2100. Newly diagnosed lung cancer patients without prior chemotherapy who had been admitted for thoracic surgery in China between August and November 2014 were enrolled as donors. Patients who had received previous radiotherapy or chemotherapy, or who had another concurrent cancer, were excluded from the study. Pieces of surgical tissue measuring 1-2 cm3 were kept in RNAlater solution and held at -80 degrees C until needed. Results and caveats for the whole study, not just this receptor: Significantly higher TCR diversity was found in younger patients, and higher tumor TCR diversity was associated with shorter overall and disease-free survival. With only approximately 15 patients in the cohort, the authors noted that larger samples and more detailed clinical data are needed. The top 100 clones accounted for a significantly larger cumulative portion of the repertoire in normal lung than in tumor tissue. Neither the sequencing platform nor unique molecular identifiers are mentioned in the methods. TCR diversity (inverse Simpson) was significantly higher in tumor than in normal lung tissue (around 460 vs 160, P = 0.0075, Mann-Whitney U test). Because peripheral blood was not sequenced, the blood TCRbeta repertoires of the lung cancer patients in the study went unexamined.

V has 7 bases trimmed and J has 0 bases trimmed; junction bases matching no gene number 3. As encoded in the germline V gene, CDR1 is SQVTM while CDR2 is ANQGSEA. Measured from the cysteine to the phenylalanine, the CDR3 is 13 residues long. Only the CDR3 DNA is retained, 39 bases long and in frame from the first base. Receptors were amplified or captured by multiplex PCR. Data came from an Illumina HiSeq 2500. TCRbeta libraries were constructed through three rounds of nested PCR with primers (Table S4) according to protocols modified from ARM-PCR. Before sequencing, PCR products of 200-500 bp were cut from the gel and purified using the QIAquick gel extraction kit. On the study's bioinformatics: Trimmomatic was used to clean the reads, FLASH merged the cleaned reads into complete CDR3 sequences, and MiTCR assigned the sequences to V(D)J germline segments. Clonal diversity was computed as the inverse Simpson's index with VDJtools. Productive reads were defined as in-frame sequences without a premature stop codon. TCRdb reworked the public reads: Q25 trimming with fastp, MiXCR clone assembly, productive beta chains retained. When rows share a CDR3 protein, they turn into one entry using the most common DNA and genes. TCRdb's processing, not the study's, gives the V and J calls here. The sample includes around 200,000 distinct CDR3 sequences, with approximately 74% observed a single time. About 23% of the sample lies in the top ten.

The sample consisted of lung tumor tissue. This chain is built from TRBV29-1 and TRBJ2-3; 8 bases in between match TRBD1. This TCR was recovered from a man aged 60-69 years with non-small cell lung cancer. The encoded CDR3 is CSARDRSTDTQYF. Read as DNA, the sequence is TGCAGCGCAAGGGACAGGAGCACAGATACGCAGTATTTT.